This T cell receptor (beta chain) was found in a study of early T cells in non-severe SARS-CoV-2 infection. This clonotype has a count of ten or more. CDR3 length: 12 residues. Trimming pared 6 bases from V and 2 bases from J, leaving 6 bases between. Germline CDR1 SGHTA, CDR2 FQGNSA. MiXCR, run by TCRdb on the 5' RACE reads, gives a single entry per CDR3 protein. The table records around 47,000 distinct CDR3 sequences, about 11% of them present only once. The source material was whole blood. The gene calls are TRBV7-2 and TRBJ2-3; D gene ambiguous. The source is an adult who was a healthcare worker with PCR-confirmed SARS-CoV-2 infection or an uninfected control (not recorded which). CDR3 sequence reads: CASRLNTDTQYF. CDR3 in DNA: TGTGCCAGCAGGCTTAACACAGATACGCAGTATTTT.